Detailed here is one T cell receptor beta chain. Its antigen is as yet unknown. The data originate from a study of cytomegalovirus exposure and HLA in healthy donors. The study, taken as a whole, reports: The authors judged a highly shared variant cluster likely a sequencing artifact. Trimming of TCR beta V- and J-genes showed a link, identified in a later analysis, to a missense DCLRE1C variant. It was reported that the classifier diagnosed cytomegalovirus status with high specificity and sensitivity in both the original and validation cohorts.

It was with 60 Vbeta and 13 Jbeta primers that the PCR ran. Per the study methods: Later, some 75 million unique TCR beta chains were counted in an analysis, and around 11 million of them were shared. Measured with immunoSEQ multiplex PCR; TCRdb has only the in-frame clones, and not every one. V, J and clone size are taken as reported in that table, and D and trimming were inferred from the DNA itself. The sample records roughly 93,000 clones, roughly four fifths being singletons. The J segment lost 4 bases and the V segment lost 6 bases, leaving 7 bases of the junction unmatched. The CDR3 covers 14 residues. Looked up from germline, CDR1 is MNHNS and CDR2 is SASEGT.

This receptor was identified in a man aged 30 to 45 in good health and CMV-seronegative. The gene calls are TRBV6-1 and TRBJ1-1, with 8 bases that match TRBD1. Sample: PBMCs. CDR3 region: CASRDRQGITEAFF. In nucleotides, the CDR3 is TGTGCCAGCAGGGATAGACAGGGGATCACTGAAGCTTTCTTT.